This T cell receptor (beta chain) was sequenced during a study of blood T cell repertoires in COVID-19. Study-wide context: In each case, the material was cDNA or gDNA derived from T cells, B-cell-depleted T cells, or PBMCs.

The data were produced by immunoSEQ multiplex PCR, yet TCRdb's version contains in-frame clones alone and is incomplete. The data hold around 190,000 clones, with 76% observed a single time. V shed 5 bases, J shed 4 bases, and the junction held 1 base outside the gene matches. The CDR3 totals 13 residues. Germline V gene sequence: CDR1 LGHDT, CDR2 YNNKEL (reference sequence). Participant reports of clinical history set cohort assignment. This receptor was taken from a woman in her forties or fifties with acute COVID-19. The J gene is TRBJ2-2, the V gene TRBV3-1 (or the pseudogene TRBV3-2); 7 bases match TRBD2. The specimen sequenced was PBMCs or T cells enriched from blood (not recorded which). This CDR3 reads CASSGGGTGELFF. Written as DNA, the CDR3 is TGTGCCAGCAGCGGGGGGGGCACCGGGGAGCTGTTTTTT.